This T cell receptor beta chain was identified during a study of cytomegalovirus exposure and HLA in healthy donors. PCR involved 60 Vbeta and 13 Jbeta primers. Sequencing was performed with immunoSEQ multiplex PCR; in TCRdb, only in-frame clones are kept and a portion is missing. The repertoire consists of roughly 130,000 clones, with roughly 79% occurring once and the leading ten covering approximately 1.8%. This CDR3 has 16 residues. Germline CDR1 and CDR2: WNHNN and SYGVQD (reference sequence). The trim removed 2 bases at V and 0 bases at J, leaving 7 bases unmatched. The study's findings and limits: Productive rates of about 87% or about 30% were seen for most TCR beta V segments in an earlier analysis. CMV serostatus was the sole immune exposure data available.

Points on this clone: Its target is unknown.

The clonotype was recovered from a woman aged 45-65 years in good health and CMV-seronegative. The chain carries TRBV10-1 and TRBJ2-7, with 7 bases lining up with TRBD2. The sequenced sample consisted of PBMCs. CDR3 amino acids: CASSESKAGTSYEQYF. CDR3 sequence (DNA): TGCGCCAGCAGTGAGAGTAAAGCGGGAACCTCCTACGAGCAGTACTTC.